This T cell receptor beta chain is drawn from a study of T-cell reconstitution after alpha-beta-depleted transplantation in children. Study-level points and caveats: Two months or so post-transplant, alpha-beta T cells reportedly derived from several hundred expanded graft clones. Once a year had passed after transplant, T-cell counts and diversity came mostly from newly produced T cells. Some patients owed their high day-60 TCRbeta diversity to surviving recipient T cells and thymic progenitors.

Preparation of the TCRbeta library was carried out with unique molecular identifiers. A single record per CDR3 protein comes from TCRdb applying MiXCR to the PCR reads. The table includes fewer than 750,000 distinct CDR3 sequences, 20% to 30% detected once. This clonotype was observed a handful of times. The target antigen is unknown. This CDR3 has 14 residues. This chain joins TRBV21-1 and TRBJ2-3; the table's D call, TRBD2, was not checked against the DNA. TRBV21-1 is tagged as a pseudogene. This TCR was recovered from a boy younger than two with Wiskott-Aldrich syndrome, due to receive a stem cell transplant. The specimen was PBMCs, collected before TCRalphabeta/CD19-depleted stem cell transplant. Here the CDR3 reads CASRLELSGDTQYF. CDR3 DNA sequence: TGTGCCAGCAGACTAGAACTATCGGGGGATACGCAGTATTTT.